These T cell receptor beta chains were read from a single sample in a study of blood T cell repertoires in COVID-19. TCRdb's copy holds only in-frame clones and misses some; the assay was immunoSEQ multiplex PCR. The profile covers about 410,000 clones, with around 92% appearing a single time and about 1.7% taken by the ten largest. Material: PBMCs or T cells enriched from blood (not recorded which). The receptor source for this set is a woman aged 30 to 39 who had recovered from COVID-19. CDR3s include the opening cysteine and the closing phenylalanine or tryptophan. Fields, in order: D gene, J gene, clone size, V gene, CDR3 DNA, CDR3 protein. D genes are given only for firm matches. Clone size is given for some rows only: seen once, a few or many times, or a class if the clone is expanded.

TRBD1	TRBJ2-1	NA	TRBV24-1	TGTGCCACCAGCGGATCGAAGCCGGGACAGGGTGAAGATGAGCAGTTCTTC	CATSGSKPGQGEDEQFF
NA	TRBJ1-5	NA	TRBV19	TGTGCCAGTAGTATCCTCCACAGTAGCAATCAGCCCCAGCATTTT	CASSILHSSNQPQHF
NA	TRBJ1-2	NA	TRBV30	TGTGCCTGGGCCCAGGGTTCGGGTGGCTACACCTTC	CAWAQGSGGYTF
TRBD1	TRBJ1-4	NA	TRBV5-1	TGCGCCAGCAGCTTTGGCCGGGACAGGGGCGAAAAACTGTTTTTT	CASSFGRDRGEKLFF
TRBD1	TRBJ2-3	once	TRBV4-2	TGTGCCAGCAGCCCCCGGACAGGGGGTACAGATACGCAGTATTTT	CASSPRTGGTDTQYF
TRBD1	TRBJ2-7	once	TRBV7-9	TGTGCCAGCAGCTTATTGGGACAGGGTCCGACCTACGAGCAGTACTTC	CASSLLGQGPTYEQYF
NA	TRBJ1-5	NA	TRBV9	TGTGCCAGCAGCGTCGGACTGTCGAGCAATCAGCCCCAGCATTTT	CASSVGLSSNQPQHF
TRBD1	TRBJ2-5	NA	TRBV19	TGTGCCAGTAGATTTTCGACAGGGGAAACCCAGTACTTC	CASRFSTGETQYF
NA	TRBJ2-7	NA	TRBV11-3	TGTGCCAGCAGCGCACAGGGTGGGGAGCAGTACTTC	CASSAQGGEQYF
NA	TRBJ1-5	NA	TRBV4-1	TGCGCCAGCAGCCATGGGGAGGGGAGTAATCAGCCCCAGCATTTT	CASSHGEGSNQPQHF
NA	TRBJ1-2	NA	TRBV18	TGTGCCAGCTCACCAGGCCAGGACTATGGCTACACCTTC	CASSPGQDYGYTF
NA	TRBJ2-7	NA	TRBV15	TGTGCCACCAGCTTACAGGGATGGAGCGAGAACGAGCAGTACTTC	CATSLQGWSENEQYF
TRBD1	TRBJ2-4	NA	TRBV6-5	TGTGCCAGCAGCCAGGACAGGGCGGGCAACATTCAGTACTTC	CASSQDRAGNIQYF
NA	TRBJ2-7	NA	TRBV7-2	TGTGCCAGCAGCTTAAGTATAGGGGCAGGGGAAGGTATGCAGTACTTC	CASSLSIGAGEGMQYF
NA	TRBJ1-1	few	TRBV12-3/TRBV12-4	TGTGCCAGCAGCATCAACAGGGTCACTGAAGCTTTCTTT	CASSINRVTEAFF
TRBD2	TRBJ2-2	NA	TRBV9	TGTGCCAGCAGTCCCCTAGCGGGAGGATTCCACCGGGAGCTGTTTTTT	CASSPLAGGFHRELFF
NA	TRBJ2-1	NA	TRBV5-1	TGCGCCAGCAGCTCCCCGACAGGAAACAATGAGCAGTTCTTC	CASSSPTGNNEQFF
NA	TRBJ1-2	NA	TRBV7-3	TGTGCCAGCAGCTTATTATTACGTCGGAGATTGCCAAACTATGGCTACACCTTC	CASSLLLRRRLPNYGYTF
TRBD1	TRBJ1-6	NA	TRBV27	TGTGCCAGCAGGACCGACAGGGGTAATTCACCCCTCCACTTT	CASRTDRGNSPLHF
TRBD1	TRBJ1-1	NA	TRBV19	TGTGCCAGTAGTAGGGGGGACAGGGGGCGTCCTGAAGCTTTCTTT	CASSRGDRGRPEAFF
TRBD1	TRBJ1-5	NA	TRBV6-2/TRBV6-3	TGTGCCAGCAGTTACTCCGGGGGACAGCTTCTTAGCAATCAGCCCCAGCATTTT	CASSYSGGQLLSNQPQHF
NA	TRBJ1-1	NA	TRBV7-2	TGTGCCAGCAGCTTAGAGGCAGGGGACACTGAAGCTTTCTTT	CASSLEAGDTEAFF
TRBD2	TRBJ2-5	NA	TRBV29-1	TGCAGCGGTTCGACTAGCAGCGAGACCCAGTACTTC	CSGSTSSETQYF
TRBD2	TRBJ2-1	NA	TRBV6-2/TRBV6-3	TGTGCCAGCAGTTACTCGCCGGGACTAGCGGGAGGGAGCTCCTACAATGAGCAGTTCTTC	CASSYSPGLAGGSSYNEQFF
NA	TRBJ1-3	NA	TRBV10-3	TGTGCCATCAGCGGAGACAGGCGACCACGTGGAAACACCATATATTTT	CAISGDRRPRGNTIYF
NA	TRBJ1-2	NA	TRBV30	TGTGCCGTAAACAGGGTCCCCTATGGCTACACCTTC	CAVNRVPYGYTF
NA	TRBJ1-2	few	TRBV7-9	TGTGCCAGCAGCCAAGACAGGAACTATGGCTACACCTTC	CASSQDRNYGYTF
NA	TRBJ2-2	NA	TRBV24-1	TGTGCCACCAGTGATTTTAAGGGGGCGAACACCGGGGAGCTGTTTTTT	CATSDFKGANTGELFF
NA	TRBJ2-3	few	TRBV9	TGTGCCAGCAGCGTAGGGCTAGCCAGCACAGATACGCAGTATTTT	CASSVGLASTDTQYF
NA	TRBJ1-5	NA	TRBV9	TGTGCCAGCAGCGTAGGCCAGGGAAATCAGCCCCAGCATTTT	CASSVGQGNQPQHF
TRBD2	TRBJ2-1	NA	TRBV9	TGTGCCAGCAGCCCCCGGGGGGGGGCAGGGGCCTACAATGAGCAGTTCTTC	CASSPRGGAGAYNEQFF
NA	TRBJ2-5	NA	TRBV30	TGTGCCTGGAGATCTAGCGTTCAGACCCAGTACTTC	CAWRSSVQTQYF
NA	TRBJ2-3	NA	TRBV6-2/TRBV6-3	TGTGCCAGCAGTTCGTCGGTTAGCGGCACAGATACGCAGTATTTT	CASSSSVSGTDTQYF
NA	TRBJ1-2	NA	TRBV6-5	TGTGCCAGCAGTTACCGGCAGGGCAGTGGCTACACCTTC	CASSYRQGSGYTF
NA	TRBJ2-1	NA	TRBV6-2/TRBV6-3	TGTGCCAGCAGTTTTGGCGGGAAGAACTACAATGAGCAGTTCTTC	CASSFGGKNYNEQFF
NA	TRBJ2-7	NA	TRBV12-5	TGTGCTAGTGGTTTGGACGTTAGCTACGAGCAGTACTTC	CASGLDVSYEQYF
TRBD1	TRBJ2-1	NA	TRBV3-1/TRBV3-2	TGTGCCAGCAGCCAAGATGGCAGGGGGCTGTACAATGAGCAGTTCTTC	CASSQDGRGLYNEQFF
NA	TRBJ1-6	once	TRBV9	TGTGCCAGCAGCGTAGGTGGCAGGGTGGATTCACCCCTCCACTTT	CASSVGGRVDSPLHF
TRBD1	TRBJ2-7	NA	TRBV4-1	TGCGCCAGCAGCCAAGAAAGACAGGGGCTGGGGTACGAGCAGTACTTC	CASSQERQGLGYEQYF
NA	TRBJ2-7	NA	TRBV15	TGTGCCACCAGCAGAACGGGGGAGTACTACGAGCAGTACTTC	CATSRTGEYYEQYF
TRBD1	TRBJ1-2	NA	TRBV2	TGTGCCGGACAGGGCACCGGCTACACCTTC	CAGQGTGYTF
TRBD1	TRBJ1-1	NA	TRBV5-4	TGTGCCAGCAGCTTGGAGACAGGGGGCACTGAAGCTTTCTTT	CASSLETGGTEAFF
NA	TRBJ1-2	NA	TRBV7-3	TGTGCCAGCAGCCTAAACGGAGGGGATGGCTACACCTTC	CASSLNGGDGYTF
NA	TRBJ1-6	NA	TRBV27	TGTGCCAGCCACCCGGGCGGGCGGAATTCACCCCTCCACTTT	CASHPGGRNSPLHF
NA	TRBJ2-7	NA	TRBV5-1	TGCGCCAGCAGCTTGGTTCAGGGACACTACGAGCAGTACTTC	CASSLVQGHYEQYF
NA	TRBJ1-2	NA	TRBV6-5	TGTGCCAGCAGCTTAGAAGCGTTTGGCTATGGCTACACCTTC	CASSLEAFGYGYTF